Given below is one T cell receptor beta chain in context. The antigen this receptor binds is unknown. Base qualities were left out, and no much larger clone turns up one base away. Samples from volunteer blood donors who had recovered from COVID-19 were contributed by a second Seattle source. Whole blood was collected in K2EDTA tubes by collaborating institutions according to the institutions' own protocols. For TCRbeta analysis, collaborators shipped samples as frozen whole blood, isolated PBMCs, or DNA extracted from either of those sample types. The immunoSEQ Assay, a bias-controlled multiplex PCR, was used to amplify TCRbeta CDR3 regions from genomic DNA. From the authors' description of their analysis: Nucleated cell counts per sample were estimated from amplification of reference gene primers within the assay. To quantify the absolute abundance of each unique TCRbeta CDR3 rearrangement, sequence reads were collapsed and filtered. For each sample, productive Simpson clonality was calculated as the square root of Simpson's diversity index over productive rearrangements. Held by TCRdb, this immuneACCESS table contains in-frame sequences only and omits some clones. Under half of the omission traces to an unresolved V gene where checked; the cause of the rest is unknown. V and J calls plus clone size are reproduced from that table; the DNA served to infer D and trimming. The sample includes around 280,000 clones, with roughly 86% observed a single time. The biggest ten clones account for about 2.2% of the sample.

These data are taken from a study of blood T cell repertoires in COVID-19 (dated by TCRdb to 2018 to 2020). With respect to the entire study: Samples from collaborators originated in the United States, Italy and Spain and spanned both the acute and convalescent phases of COVID-19. The prospective study material was composed of cDNA or gDNA derived from T cells, B-cell-depleted T cells, or PBMCs. The dataset comprised deeply sampled blood TCRbeta repertoires from subjects exposed to, actively infected with, or recovered from COVID-19. The repertoires were released in a freely available public database meant as a resource for research on the immune response to SARS-CoV-2. Samples came from the ongoing ImmuneRACE study (first 160 participants) plus 1,254 subjects from 6 global collaborators. A de-identified subject ID, COVID-19 status, age in years and sex were almost always included in the sample metadata. Where available, HLA class I and class II types were obtained from metadata supplied by the sample provider rather than from assay-based typing.

Trimming leaves V shorter by 0 bases and J shorter by 1 base, with the junction holding 5 bases beyond the gene matches. Reading the germline V gene gives CDR1 ENHRY and CDR2 SYGVKD. The CDR3 holds 17 amino acids from the cysteine to the phenylalanine. The entry retains the CDR3 DNA only, 51 bases that are in frame from base 1. On the study overall, not on this receptor specifically: How much clinical and demographic metadata was included differed by source and by participant, and the metadata was provided uncurated.

The chain is encoded by TRBV10-3 joined to TRBJ2-3, with 9 bases aligning to TRBD2. The TCR comes from a woman in her thirties who had recovered from COVID-19. The specimen was peripheral blood. The CDR3 reads CAISESFQRGGTDTQYF. In nucleotide form, the sequence is TGTGCCATCAGTGAGTCGTTCCAGCGGGGGGGCACAGATACGCAGTATTTT.